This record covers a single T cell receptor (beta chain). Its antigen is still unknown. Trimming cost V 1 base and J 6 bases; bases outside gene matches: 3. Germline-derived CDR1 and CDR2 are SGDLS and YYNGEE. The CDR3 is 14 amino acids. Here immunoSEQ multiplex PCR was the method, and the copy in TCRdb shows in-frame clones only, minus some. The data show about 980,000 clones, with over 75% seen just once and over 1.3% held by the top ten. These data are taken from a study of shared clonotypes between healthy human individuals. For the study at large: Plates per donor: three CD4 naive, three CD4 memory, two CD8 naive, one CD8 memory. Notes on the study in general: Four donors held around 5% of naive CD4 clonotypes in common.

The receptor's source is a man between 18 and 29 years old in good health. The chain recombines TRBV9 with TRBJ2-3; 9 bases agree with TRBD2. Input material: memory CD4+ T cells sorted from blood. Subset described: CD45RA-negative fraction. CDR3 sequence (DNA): TGTGCCAGCAGCGTAATAGCGGGAGTCGATACGCAGTATTTT. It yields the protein CASSVIAGVDTQYF. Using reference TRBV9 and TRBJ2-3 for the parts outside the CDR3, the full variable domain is DSGVTQTPKHLITATGQRVTLRCSPRSGDLSVYWYQQSLDQGLQFLIQYYNGEERAKGNILERFSAQQFPDLHSELNLSSLELGDSALYFCASSVIAGVDTQYFGPGTRLTVL.